Presented here are 32 T cell receptor beta chains from one specimen sequenced in a study of CD8 T cells in ankylosing spondylitis (dated by TCRdb to about 2017). Library method: 5' RACE. The sequencer was an Illumina HiSeq 2500. TCRdb ran its own pipeline on the public reads, namely fastp trimming at Q25 and MiXCR clone calling, and kept in-frame beta chains. Here each entry gathers all rows of one CDR3 protein and keeps the most common genes and DNA. The sample contains around 39,000 distinct CDR3 sequences, 13% of them found a single time. More than 25% of the sample belongs to the ten largest clones. Sample: synovial fluid, either unsorted or a sorted T cell fraction (not recorded which). All receptors come from a male donor with ankylosing spondylitis.

This chain uses TRBV6-1 with TRBJ2-1, with D possibly TRBD2 on 5 matching bases. Between the trimmed V and J ends, which lost 4 bases and 5 bases, there was a span of 12 bases. The CDR3 extends over 14 amino acids. Germline CDR1 and CDR2: MNHNS and SASEGT. The CDR3 reads CASSAVGLDNEQFF. The CDR3 nucleotides read TGTGCCAGCAGTGCAGTTGGACTCGACAATGAGCAGTTCTTC.

This sequence joins TRBV7-9 and TRBJ2-7; D is perhaps TRBD1 (6 bases). Trimming took 5 bases from V and 3 from J, leaving 8 bases between them. The CDR3 totals 12 residues. Germline V gene sequence: CDR1 SEHNR, CDR2 FQNEAQ (reference sequence). The CDR3 spells CASSTGSYEQYF. The CDR3 DNA is TGTGCCAGCAGCACAGGGAGCTACGAGCAGTACTTC.

This chain connects TRBV12-3 or TRBV12-4 to TRBJ1-6, with D tentatively TRBD1 (5 bases). Between the trimmed V and J ends, which lost 2 bases and 6 bases, there was a span of 11 bases. There are 15 residues in the CDR3. The CDR3 sequence: CASSLIAQGNSPLHF. The CDR3 DNA follows: TGTGCCAGCAGTTTAATCGCGCAGGGTAATTCACCCCTCCACTTT.

This clonotype appeared many times. The chain has TRBV27 and TRBJ2-7; 9 nucleotides match TRBD2. Per the germline V gene, CDR1 is MNHEY and CDR2 is SMNVEV (reference sequence). The CDR3 loop spans 12 amino acids. Trimming at V came to 11 bases and at J to 6 bases, leaving 8 bases not matched to a gene. The CDR3 DNA sequence: TGTGCCGTAGCGGGAGATTTCTGCGAGCAGTACTTC. Its protein is CAVAGDFCEQYF.

This clonotype has only a few counts. The chain has TRBV11-2 and TRBJ2-3, with a weak D call TRBD2 (5 bases). V lost 4 bases to trimming and J lost 0 bases, with 20 bases between them. This CDR3 spans 18 amino acids. Per the germline V gene, CDR1 is SGHAT and CDR2 is FQNNGV. The CDR3 protein is CASSSQGPSLLSTDTQYF. The CDR3 bases are TGTGCCAGCAGCTCCCAAGGGCCTAGCCTCTTAAGCACAGATACGCAGTATTTT. The whole variable domain, filled in from reference TRBV11-2 and TRBJ2-3, reads EAGVAQSPRYKIIEKRQSVAFWCNPISGHATLYWYQQILGQGPKLLIQFQNNGVVDDSQLPKDRFSAERLKGVDSTLKIQPAKLEDSAVYLCASSSQGPSLLSTDTQYFGPGTRLTVL.

This clonotype occurred many times. The chain has TRBV6-5 and TRBJ1-2, with 9 bases aligning to TRBD1. Trimming at V came to 6 bases and at J to 7 bases, leaving 3 bases not matched to a gene. The CDR3 has 12 amino acids. CDR1 is MNHEY, CDR2 SVGAGI, per germline. CDR3 region: CASRGTGSGYTF. The CDR3 DNA sequence: TGTGCCAGCAGGGGGACAGGGAGTGGCTACACCTTC.

There are many counts of this clonotype. The rearrangement links TRBV11-1 to TRBJ2-1, with TRBD2 identical over 11 bases. Trimming cost V 1 base and J 8 bases; bases outside gene matches: 4. From germline, CDR1 is SGHAT and CDR2 FQDESV (reference sequence). The CDR3 sequence is 15 residues long. CDR3 nucleotide sequence: TGTGCCAGCAGCTTAGAACTAGCGGGAGCGGATGAGCAGTTCTTC. Translating it yields CASSLELAGADEQFF.

CDR3 residues: CASSTLAGVLQETQYF. Here the CDR3 DNA reads TGTGCCAGCAGTACTCTAGCGGGGGTTCTCCAAGAGACCCAGTACTTC. The chain is built from TRBV27 and TRBJ2-5; the match to TRBD2 covers 10 bases. Germline CDR1 reads MNHEY; CDR2 reads SMNVEV (reference sequence). This CDR3 comprises 16 residues. V trimming: 5 bases; J trimming: 1 base; junction bases outside the gene matches: 7.

This clonotype showed up many times. CDR3 DNA sequence: TGTGCCAGCAGCAATGACAGATACATGAACACTGAAGCTTTCTTT. It specifies CASSNDRYMNTEAFF. J is TRBJ1-1 and V is TRBV5-4; a weak D match, TRBD1 (5 bases). V was pared by 4 bases and J by 0 bases, with 13 bases between. The CDR3 totals 15 residues. Germline V lookup: CDR1 SGHNT, CDR2 YYREEE (reference sequence).

J is TRBJ2-5 and V is TRBV13, with a tentative D call TRBD1 (6 bases). Germline-derived CDR1 and CDR2 are PRHDT and FYEKMQ (reference sequence). The CDR3 consists of 14 residues. V was trimmed by 5 bases and J by 2 bases, leaving 12 bases between them. The CDR3 is CASSERTEQETQYF. CDR3 nucleotide sequence: TGTGCCAGCAGCGAACGGACAGAGCAAGAGACCCAGTACTTC.

The rearrangement links TRBV4-2 to TRBJ1-4; 8 bases fit TRBD1. The CDR3 totals 16 residues. With 5 bases clipped from V and 8 bases from J, the junction kept 13 bases outside the gene matches. Germline assignment: CDR1 LGHNA and CDR2 YNFKEQ. The CDR3 loop reads CASSKRQGLVTEKLFF. In nucleotides, the CDR3 is TGTGCCAGCAGCAAAAGACAGGGGCTGGTTACCGAAAAACTGTTTTTT.

This clonotype was detected a few times. The genes are TRBV6-2 or TRBV6-3 and TRBJ2-6; D gene ambiguous. The CDR3 covers 15 residues. Trimming took 2 bases from V and 1 from J, leaving 6 bases between them. CDR1 MNHEY and CDR2 SVGEGT come from the germline V gene. Written as DNA, the CDR3 is TGTGCCAGCAGTTACGATGGGTCTGGGGCCAACGTCCTGACTTTC. Its protein is CASSYDGSGANVLTF.

The gene calls are TRBV4-3 and TRBJ2-3; the D is unclear. The length of the CDR3 is 14 residues. Germline CDR1 and CDR2: LGHNA and YSLEER. V was pared by 2 bases and J by 2 bases, with 8 bases between. CDR3 DNA: TGCGCCAGCAGCCAATCGTCGACCACAGATACGCAGTATTTT. It encodes CASSQSSTTDTQYF.

This clonotype was observed a few times. The chain joins TRBV4-3 to TRBJ2-1; TRBD2 is a possible D gene (6 bases). The ends were cut back, 3 bases at V and 1 base at J, with 19 bases in the middle. This CDR3 region has 18 residues. Per the germline V gene, CDR1 is LGHNA and CDR2 is YSLEER. As DNA, the CDR3 is TGCGCCAGCAGCCAGGGGGGAACGGGCGGAGCGTCCTACAATGAGCAGTTCTTC. It encodes CASSQGGTGGASYNEQFF.

This clonotype was counted ten times or more. This chain uses TRBV27 with TRBJ2-2, with D unresolved. This CDR3 has 14 amino acids. V was clipped by 6 bases and J by 0 bases, with 8 bases between them. In germline, CDR1 is MNHEY, CDR2 SMNVEV (reference sequence). CDR3 sequence reads: CASRTTANTGELFF. CDR3 bases: TGTGCCAGCAGAACGACGGCGAACACCGGGGAGCTGTTTTTT.

The table lists this clonotype with many counts. The chain is built from TRBV28 and TRBJ2-6; D is unresolved. The CDR3 totals 15 residues. Germline CDR1 MDHEN, CDR2 SYDVKM. Trimming cost V 2 bases and J 2 bases, with 7 bases left between them. Written as DNA, the CDR3 is TGTGCCAGCAGTTTAACTGTGGCTGGGGCCAACGTCCTGACTTTC. Protein product: CASSLTVAGANVLTF.

This clonotype was recorded a few times. This chain links TRBV29-1 with TRBJ2-1, with 8 positions matching TRBD2. Germline V CDR1 and CDR2: SQVTM, ANQGSEA. The V gene end was trimmed by 4 bases and the J gene end by 5 bases; junction bases not matched to a gene: 19. This CDR3 comprises 18 residues. CDR3 sequence: CSVVGSTSGARWDNEQFF. The CDR3 region has the DNA TGCAGCGTTGTCGGGTCCACTAGCGGAGCCAGGTGGGACAATGAGCAGTTCTTC.

This clonotype was picked up many times. The genes are TRBV4-1 and TRBJ1-1, with D unresolved. V gave up 1 base and J gave up 1 base, with 13 bases separating them. CDR3 length: 16 residues. CDR1 MGHRA and CDR2 YSYEKL come from the germline V gene. Written as DNA, the CDR3 is TGCGCCAGCAGCCAAGGATTAAGGCCAGGGAACACTGAAGCTTTCTTT. Its translation: CASSQGLRPGNTEAFF.

The chain is built from TRBV4-2 and TRBJ2-3; the match to TRBD2 covers 10 bases. Germline V gene data show CDR1 as LGHNA and CDR2 as YNFKEQ. V gave up 2 bases and J gave up 4 bases; unmatched junction bases: 3. This CDR3 has 15 amino acids. CDR3 protein: CASSQQSGGADTQYF. In DNA, the CDR3 is TGTGCCAGCAGCCAACAGAGCGGGGGGGCAGATACGCAGTATTTT.

This clonotype has more than one count but fewer than ten. The gene calls are TRBV6-1 and TRBJ2-6, with D maybe TRBD1 (5 bases). V lost 6 bases and J lost 0, with 15 bases in between. The CDR3 is made up of 17 amino acids. CDR1 is MNHNS, CDR2 SASEGT, per germline. The CDR3 bases are TGTGCCAGCAGGACAGTTGGAAAAGGCTCTGGGGCCAACGTCCTGACTTTC. Translated: CASRTVGKGSGANVLTF.

There are a few counts of this clonotype. The V gene is TRBV27, the J gene TRBJ2-7; 12 nucleotides line up with TRBD1. CDR3 length: 17 residues. Germline CDR1 and CDR2: MNHEY and SMNVEV (reference sequence). The V and J ends lost 1 base and 6 bases, in that order; junction bases with no gene match: 10. The chain's CDR3 is CASSLWGPGTGGFEQYF. CDR3 coding DNA: TGTGCCAGCAGTTTATGGGGTCCCGGGACAGGGGGCTTCGAGCAGTACTTC.

This clonotype has a handful of counts. This chain uses TRBV5-5 with TRBJ1-6; tentative D call: TRBD1 (5 bases). The germline gives CDR1 SGHKS, CDR2 YYEKEE (reference sequence). This CDR3 has 15 residues. V shed 1 base and J shed 7 bases, with 12 bases lying between them. This CDR3 is CASSLRWGWNSPLHF. CDR3 nucleotide sequence: TGTGCCAGCAGCTTGAGGTGGGGCTGGAATTCACCCCTCCACTTT.

This clonotype was seen ten or more times. V is TRBV7-9 and J is TRBJ2-6; tentative D call: TRBD1 (6 bases). The germline gives CDR1 SEHNR, CDR2 FQNEAQ (reference sequence). With 4 bases removed from V and 1 base from J, the gap between germline ends came to 20 bases. This CDR3 has 19 residues. This CDR3 is CASSSPGTGPLSGANVLTF. The DNA of the CDR3 is TGTGCCAGCAGCTCCCCGGGAACAGGGCCCCTTTCTGGGGCCAACGTCCTGACTTTC.

This chain links TRBV20-1 with TRBJ2-7, with D perhaps matching TRBD2 (5 bases). Trimming took 2 bases from V and 6 from J, leaving 11 bases between them. Germline-derived CDR1 and CDR2 are DFQATT and SNEGSKA (reference sequence). The CDR3 is made up of 12 amino acids. CDR3 in amino acids: CSARRRESEQYF. DNA for the CDR3: TGCAGTGCTAGACGTAGGGAGTCCGAGCAGTACTTC.

The gene calls are TRBV7-2 and TRBJ2-3; D is possibly TRBD2 (5 bases). V dropped 1 base and J dropped 4 bases, with 15 bases sitting between them. This CDR3 contains 16 residues. The V gene's germline CDR1 is SGHTA and CDR2 FQGNSA. DNA for the CDR3: TGTGCCAGCAGCTTAGGTTTAGCGATCTTGGCAGATACGCAGTATTTT. As protein: CASSLGLAILADTQYF.

The J gene is TRBJ2-1, the V gene TRBV11-1, with D perhaps matching TRBD2 (7 bases). Germline V gene lookup returns CDR1 SGHAT and CDR2 FQDESV (reference sequence). V gave up 3 bases and J gave up 4 bases, with 25 bases separating them. The CDR3 totals 19 residues. The CDR3 DNA follows: TGTGCCAGCAGCTTCCCATATGGGGGCGGGACTAACCAATACAATGAGCAGTTCTTC. It encodes CASSFPYGGGTNQYNEQFF. Combining the CDR3 with reference TRBV11-1 and TRBJ2-1 gives the whole variable domain EAEVAQSPRYKITEKSQAVAFWCDPISGHATLYWYRQILGQGPELLVQFQDESVVDDSQLPKDRFSAERLKGVDSTLKIQPAELGDSAMYLCASSFPYGGGTNQYNEQFFGPGTRLTVL.

This clonotype has only a few counts. The V and J genes are TRBV24-1 and TRBJ2-3, with D unclear. Germline CDR1 and CDR2: KGHDR and SFDVKD. This CDR3 is built from 17 residues. V was clipped by 0 bases and J by 1 base, with 13 bases between them. CDR3 sequence (DNA): TGTGCCACCAGTGATTTGCGATACCTGGGCGGCACAGATACGCAGTATTTT. It codes for CATSDLRYLGGTDTQYF.

This clonotype was counted ten times or more. This rearrangement joins TRBV7-9 to TRBJ1-2; the match to TRBD1 covers 7 bases. Per germline, CDR1 SEHNR and CDR2 FQNEAQ (reference sequence). The V segment lost 7 bases and the J segment 6 bases; nucleotides outside the gene matches: 11. This CDR3 has 14 amino acids. CDR3: CASNPQSTGDGYTF. The CDR3 coding sequence is TGTGCCAGCAACCCCCAATCTACAGGGGATGGCTACACCTTC.

The chain carries TRBV20-1 and TRBJ2-7; D is possibly TRBD2 (5 bases). There are 12 residues in the CDR3. V was cut by 6 bases and J by 3 bases, with 12 bases left in between. Germline CDR1 is DFQATT and CDR2 is SNEGSKA (reference sequence). The CDR3, as DNA: TGCAGTGCCCGTACTAGTGACTACGAGCAGTACTTC. Protein product: CSARTSDYEQYF.

This clonotype was counted ten times or more. The chain couples TRBV28 to TRBJ2-7; possibly TRBD2 for D (6 bases). Germline V gene data show CDR1 as MDHEN and CDR2 as SYDVKM. This CDR3 comprises 15 residues. V lost 5 bases, J lost 2 bases, and 16 bases lay in between. The CDR3: CASSPPGTYAYEQYF. The CDR3 region has the DNA TGTGCCAGCAGTCCCCCCGGGACTTATGCCTACGAGCAGTACTTC.

The chain combines TRBV7-9 with TRBJ1-1; D unresolved. Germline V CDR1 and CDR2: SEHNR, FQNEAQ (reference sequence). Trimming pared 1 base from V and 1 base from J, leaving 13 bases between. CDR3 length: 16 residues. Written as DNA, the CDR3 is TGTGCCAGCAGCTTAGGCTTCCGACTTTCGAACACTGAAGCTTTCTTT. Translated: CASSLGFRLSNTEAFF.

This clonotype was detected ten times or more. This chain uses TRBV4-3 with TRBJ2-1; D may be TRBD2 (5 bases). The length of the CDR3 is 16 residues. Looked up from germline, CDR1 is LGHNA and CDR2 is YSLEER. Trimming took 4 bases from V and 0 from J, leaving 13 bases between them. The CDR3 is CASSLGSQSSYNEQFF. In DNA form, the CDR3 reads TGCGCCAGCAGCCTGGGGAGTCAATCCTCCTACAATGAGCAGTTCTTC.